This TCR beta chain was found in a study of T cell changes during pregnancy in multiple sclerosis. Clones were sequenced by immunoSEQ multiplex PCR, and TCRdb holds only the in-frame ones, with some missing. This table has about 35,000 clones, approximately 89% appearing once. The CDR3 is made up of 14 amino acids. Germline CDR1 ENHRY, CDR2 SYGVKD. Unmatched junction bases numbered 6, after V lost 6 bases and J lost 5 bases. The material sequenced was CD4+ T cells from peripheral blood mononuclear cells, taken after pregnancy. V usage is TRBV10-3 and J usage is TRBJ1-4; 7 bases align to TRBD1. This clonotype was sampled from a female donor in good health, enrolled as a control in a pregnancy study. CDR3 in amino acids: CAIREGAANEKLFF. The CDR3 DNA sequence: TGTGCCATCAGAGAGGGGGCGGCGAATGAAAAACTGTTTTTT.